Each of the 11 T cell receptor beta chains below was sequenced from the same sample in a study of technical replicates of blood from several donors. The method was immunoSEQ multiplex PCR; TCRdb's version includes in-frame clones alone and lacks a portion of them. The data contain approximately 85,000 clones, roughly 94% of them singletons. Sequences were obtained from T cells isolated from PBMCs. The receptors were sampled from a human donor in good health.

The CDR3 coding sequence is TGTGCCAGCAGCCTTAGCGGGAGGGTTAAGTTCCAAGAGACCCAGTACTTC. Translated: CASSLSGRVKFQETQYF. The rearrangement joins TRBV5-4 to TRBJ2-5, with TRBD2 matching 11 bases. Unmatched junction bases numbered 9, after V lost 4 bases and J lost 1 base. From germline, CDR1 is SGHNT and CDR2 YYREEE (reference sequence). The CDR3 extends over 17 amino acids.

The rearrangement uses TRBV5-1 and TRBJ1-1; possibly TRBD1 for D (5 bases). V dropped 3 bases and J dropped 7 bases, with 13 bases sitting between them. The germline CDR1 and CDR2 sequences are SGHRS and YFSETQ. CDR3 length: 13 residues. CDR3 nucleotides: TGCGCCAGCAGCTCCCCCGGAGGGGATGAAGCTTTCTTT. Translation: CASSSPGGDEAFF.

The chain is built from TRBV12-2 and TRBJ1-4; the DNA was not used to check the table's D call, TRBD1. TRBV12-2 corresponds to a pseudogene. This CDR3 region has 15 residues. The CDR3 DNA sequence: TGTGCAAGTCGCTTTATGGGGCAGGGGAACGAAAAACTGTTTTTT. Amino acid sequence: CASRFMGQGNEKLFF.

This clone occurred once. The chain uses TRBV6-1 and TRBJ1-5, with D hard to call. Germline V CDR1 and CDR2: MNHNS, SASEGT. This CDR3 region has 14 residues. V gave up 8 bases and J gave up 0 bases, with 11 bases separating them. CDR3 in amino acids: CASLVSGSNQPQHF. DNA for the CDR3: TGTGCCAGCCTGGTCAGTGGTAGCAATCAGCCCCAGCATTTT.

This rearrangement joins TRBV5-1 to TRBJ2-3; 12 positions match TRBD2. Trimming removed 0 bases from V and 5 bases from J; junction bases left unmatched: 4. There are 16 residues in the CDR3. Germline V gene sequence: CDR1 SGHRS, CDR2 YFSETQ. CDR3: CASSLDLAGGQDTQYF. The CDR3 coding sequence is TGCGCCAGCAGCTTGGATCTAGCGGGGGGGCAAGATACGCAGTATTTT.

The chain links TRBV7-2 to TRBJ1-2, with TRBD1 matching over 8 bases. The CDR3 is 14 amino acids. J gave up 6 bases and V 3 bases, and 6 bases lay outside the gene matches. Germline V gene data show CDR1 as SGHTA and CDR2 as FQGNSA. The CDR3 loop is CASSFQGAGDGYTF. In nucleotides, the CDR3 is TGTGCCAGCAGCTTCCAGGGGGCAGGGGATGGCTACACCTTC.

This chain links TRBV4-2 with TRBJ1-6; D perhaps matches TRBD1 (6 bases). The CDR3 loop spans 14 amino acids. CDR1 and CDR2 (germline): LGHNA, YNFKEQ. V was shortened by 1 base and J by 9 bases, with 10 bases between the two germline ends. CDR3 amino acids: CASSQGTEPSPLHF. CDR3 nucleotides: TGTGCCAGCAGCCAAGGGACAGAGCCTTCACCCCTCCACTTT.

The chain uses TRBV4-1 and TRBJ1-2; 9 bases map to TRBD1. Germline V gene data show CDR1 as MGHRA and CDR2 as YSYEKL. CDR3 size: 14 residues. Trimming took 5 bases from V and 4 from J; bases not matched to a gene: 5. The chain's CDR3 is CASSRDREVYGYTF. As DNA, the CDR3 is TGCGCCAGCAGCAGGGACAGGGAGGTCTATGGCTACACCTTC.

The chain links TRBV15 to TRBJ2-5; D might be TRBD1 (6 bases). The CDR3 length is 15 residues. Trimming shortened V by 1 base and J by 4 bases, and 13 bases separated the two germline ends. The V gene's germline CDR1 is LNHNV and CDR2 YYDKDF (reference sequence). CDR3 residues: CATSRVGSRGETQYF. DNA of the CDR3: TGTGCCACCAGCAGAGTTGGGTCCAGGGGAGAGACCCAGTACTTC.

V is TRBV7-9 and J is TRBJ2-4; D perhaps matches TRBD1 (6 bases). The CDR3 runs 12 residues. Germline CDR1 and CDR2: SEHNR and FQNEAQ (reference sequence). Trimming cost V 1 base and J 13 bases, with 11 bases left between them. This CDR3 is CASSLESGQQYF. DNA for the CDR3: TGTGCCAGCAGCTTAGAATCGGGACAACAGTACTTC. Drawing the rest from reference TRBV7-9 and TRBJ2-4, the complete variable domain is DTGVSQNPRHKITKRGQNVTFRCDPISEHNRLYWYRQTLGQGPEFLTYFQNEAQLEKSRLLSDRFSAERPKGSFSTLEIQRTEQGDSAMYLCASSLESGQQYFGAGTRLSVL.

The chain links TRBV7-2 to TRBJ2-7; D not certain. This CDR3 has 13 residues. Trimming pared 1 base from V and 0 bases from J, leaving 4 bases between. The germline V gene encodes CDR1 SGHTA and CDR2 FQGNSA. The CDR3 loop reads CASSLVSSYEQYF. The CDR3 DNA follows: TGTGCCAGCAGCTTAGTCAGCTCCTACGAGCAGTACTTC.